These T cell receptor beta chains were read from a single sample in a study of spatial heterogeneity in lung cancer. MiXCR, applied by TCRdb to the 5' RACE reads, yields one record per CDR3 protein. The top ten clones hold under 50% of a sample with about 92,000 distinct CDR3 sequences, about an eighth of them seen once. This sample comprised PBMCs, obtained at surgery. The receptors come from a male donor with early-stage non-small cell lung cancer. Both conserved end residues are part of each CDR3. A D gene is named only where the DNA matches it firmly. Only some rows state a clone size, as once, few, many or a class for expanded clones.

TRBJ2-5 | NA | many | TRBV15 | CATSSPAVGETQYF | TGTGCCACCAGCAGTCCAGCGGTGGGAGAGACCCAGTACTTC
TRBJ1-2 | TRBD1 | NA | TRBV19 | CASSLHKGQGRDYGYTF | TGTGCCAGTAGTCTCCATAAGGGACAGGGAAGGGACTATGGCTACACCTTC
TRBJ2-2 | NA | NA | TRBV9 | CASSVVGLSGELFF | TGTGCCAGCAGCGTAGTGGGGTTGTCCGGGGAGCTGTTTTTT
TRBJ1-3 | NA | many | TRBV4-1 | CASSQAPSVGFSGNTIYF | TGCGCCAGCAGCCAAGCCCCCTCCGTAGGCTTCTCTGGAAACACCATATATTTT
TRBJ2-6 | TRBD1 | NA | TRBV7-6 | CASSYVTGSGANVLTF | TGTGCCAGCAGCTATGTGACAGGGTCCGGGGCCAACGTCCTGACTTTC
TRBJ2-3 | TRBD2 | few | TRBV28 | CASTKGSGRVTDTQYF | TGTGCCAGCACTAAAGGCAGCGGGAGGGTAACAGATACGCAGTATTTT
TRBJ2-2 | TRBD2 | once | TRBV10-3 | CAISAAGTSRGNGELFF | TGTGCCATCAGTGCCGCCGGGACTAGCCGTGGGAACGGGGAGCTGTTTTTT
TRBJ2-3 | NA | NA | TRBV18 | CASSPQSVADTQYF | TGTGCCAGCTCCCCGCAGTCGGTGGCAGATACGCAGTATTTT
TRBJ1-5 | TRBD1 | few | TRBV12-3/TRBV12-4 | CASRPGGGQGFQPQHF | TGTGCCAGCAGACCCGGGGGAGGACAGGGTTTTCAGCCCCAGCATTTT
TRBJ2-7 | TRBD1 | few | TRBV4-1 | CASSQGHRGDYEQYF | TGCGCCAGCAGCCAAGGCCACAGGGGGGACTACGAGCAGTACTTC
TRBJ2-1 | NA | few | TRBV20-1 | CSAPPSSSYNEQFF | TGCAGTGCTCCACCGTCATCCTCCTACAATGAGCAGTTCTTC
TRBJ1-5 | NA | many | TRBV20-1 | CSARDDGQINQPQHF | TGCAGTGCTAGAGATGATGGGCAGATTAATCAGCCCCAGCATTTT
TRBJ2-6 | NA | few | TRBV6-6 | CASSYSRAGANVLTF | TGTGCCAGCAGTTACTCGAGGGCCGGGGCCAACGTCCTGACTTTC
TRBJ2-2 | TRBD1 | NA | TRBV28 | CASSLLPGQGTTGELFF | TGTGCCAGCAGTTTACTTCCGGGACAGGGCACCACCGGGGAGCTGTTTTTT
TRBJ1-2 | NA | few | TRBV10-3 | CAISEESQAFYGYTF | TGTGCCATCAGTGAAGAATCGCAGGCCTTCTATGGCTACACCTTC
TRBJ1-5 | NA | many | TRBV15 | CATSRGDQPQHF | TGTGCCACCAGCAGGGGAGACCAGCCCCAGCATTTT
TRBJ1-1 | NA | NA | TRBV3-1 | CASSQEVPNTEAFF | TGTGCCAGCAGCCAAGAAGTACCGAACACTGAAGCTTTCTTT
TRBJ2-7 | NA | many | TRBV29-1 | CISSEGRDDEQYF | TGCATATCTTCGGAGGGCAGGGACGACGAGCAGTACTTC
TRBJ2-7 | TRBD2 | NA | TRBV5-6 | CASSHRTSGRAIYEQYF | TGTGCCAGCAGCCACCGGACTAGCGGGAGGGCGATATACGAGCAGTACTTC
TRBJ2-3 | TRBD2 | NA | TRBV5-1 | CASAGEPIDTQYF | TGCGCCAGCGCGGGGGAACCGATAGATACGCAGTATTTT
TRBJ2-5 | NA | NA | TRBV9 | CASSVEGTSSGETQYF | TGTGCCAGCAGCGTAGAGGGAACCTCTTCGGGGGAGACCCAGTACTTC
TRBJ2-5 | NA | NA | TRBV11-2 | CASSFSWAGWETQYF | TGTGCCAGCAGCTTTTCCTGGGCGGGATGGGAGACCCAGTACTTC
TRBJ1-2 | NA | NA | TRBV4-3 | CASSQEEGSYYGYTF | TGCGCCAGCAGCCAAGAAGAGGGCAGCTACTATGGCTACACCTTC
TRBJ2-3 | NA | NA | TRBV7-2 | CASSLPGIQDTQYF | TGTGCCAGCAGCTTACCGGGGATTCAGGATACGCAGTATTTT
TRBJ1-2 | TRBD1 | few | TRBV11-2 | CASSRTGNRNYGYTF | TGTGCCAGCAGCCGGACAGGGAACCGAAACTATGGCTACACCTTC
TRBJ1-1 | NA | many | TRBV7-3 | CASSLTGAGAEAFF | TGTGCCAGCAGCTTAACAGGGGCGGGAGCTGAAGCTTTCTTT
TRBJ2-7 | TRBD1 | few | TRBV7-9 | CASSLASGQGTYEQYF | TGTGCCAGCAGCTTAGCCTCTGGACAGGGAACCTACGAGCAGTACTTC
TRBJ2-5 | NA | NA | TRBV10-3 | CAISELETQYF | TGTGCCATCAGTGAATTGGAGACCCAGTACTTC
TRBJ1-1 | TRBD1 | NA | TRBV20-1 | CSAYRGMNTEAFF | TGCAGTGCTTACAGGGGCATGAACACTGAAGCTTTCTTT